This T cell receptor beta chain was observed in a study of identical twins. Findings and limits, study-wide: In monozygotic twins, models underestimated the sharing of out-of-frame TCR alpha.

This clonotype was counted only a few times. Its antigen is as yet unknown. V shed 4 bases and J shed 2 bases, with 14 bases lying between them. The length of the CDR3 is 15 residues. From the 5' RACE reads, TCRdb called clonotypes with MiXCR, one entry per CDR3 protein. The data show about 530,000 distinct CDR3 sequences, with 13% to 15% seen just once and nearly 0.45% held by the top ten. With no exceptions, donors were healthy Caucasians. These records were also assigned to another study, of yellow fever vaccine responses in identical twins.

This rearrangement joins TRBV12-3 or TRBV12-4 to TRBJ1-2, with D possibly being TRBD1 (6 bases). The sample taken for sequencing was CD4+ T cells sorted from blood. This clonotype originated in a young woman in good health. This CDR3 is CASSSMPDRNYGYTF. The DNA for the CDR3 is TGTGCCAGCAGTTCCATGCCCGACAGGAACTATGGCTACACCTTC.